This T cell receptor (beta chain) was identified in a study of CD8 T cells in Susac syndrome. Through negative isolation, CD4+ and CD8+ T cells were obtained, while TEMRA cells were enriched using FACS. Random-hexamer reverse transcription was applied to roughly 0.5 to 1 ug RNA. Each CDR3 protein gets one entry after TCRdb re-called the immunoSEQ multiplex PCR reads with MiXCR. This table holds about 430,000 distinct CDR3 sequences, more than 80% found once. V shed 4 bases and J 11 bases; nucleotides not matched to a gene: 10. The CDR3 runs to 13 residues. Germline V lookup: CDR1 SGHRS, CDR2 YFSETQ. The rearrangement joins TRBV5-1 to TRBJ1-1; TRBD1 matches 8 bases. Specimen: CD8+ T cells from PBMCs. The TCR comes from a human donor with multiple sclerosis. CDR3 sequence reads: CASSPGGRDGAFF. CDR3 in DNA: TGCGCCAGCAGCCCAGGGGGCCGTGATGGGGCTTTCTTT.